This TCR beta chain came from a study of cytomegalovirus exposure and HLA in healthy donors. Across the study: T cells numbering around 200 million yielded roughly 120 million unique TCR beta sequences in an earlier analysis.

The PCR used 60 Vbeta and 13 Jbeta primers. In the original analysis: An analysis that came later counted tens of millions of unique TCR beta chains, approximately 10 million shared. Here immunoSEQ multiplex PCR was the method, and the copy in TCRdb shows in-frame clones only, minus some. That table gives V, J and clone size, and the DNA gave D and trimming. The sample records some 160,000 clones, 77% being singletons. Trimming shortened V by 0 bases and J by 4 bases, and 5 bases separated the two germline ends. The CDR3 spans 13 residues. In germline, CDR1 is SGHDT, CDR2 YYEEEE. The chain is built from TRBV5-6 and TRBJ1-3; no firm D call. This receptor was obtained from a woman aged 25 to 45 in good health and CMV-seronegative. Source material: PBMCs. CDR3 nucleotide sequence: TGTGCCAGCAGCTTGGGGCCCGGAAACACCATATATTTT. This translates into CASSLGPGNTIYF.